This TCR beta chain originates from a study of neurological immune-mediated disorders. Many counts were recorded for this clonotype. The target antigen is unknown. The unsorted libraries originated from 2 million PBMCs that had been stored at -80 C. The CDR3 is made up of 14 amino acids. Losses at the gene ends were 11 bases for V and 4 bases for J; bases not matched to a gene: 8. The germline V gene encodes CDR1 SNHLY and CDR2 FYNNEI. Study conclusions and caveats: Subjects shared no identical expanded-clone CDR3 amino acid sequences, suggesting private TCR-beta repertoires in all groups.

Synthesis of cDNA was carried out by template-switch 5'RACE. The reaction used 10-nucleotide random UMIs. One entry per CDR3 protein, called by TCRdb with MiXCR from the 5' RACE reads. Here the sample spans 25,000 to 30,000 distinct CDR3 sequences, approximately 6.6% being singletons. The receptor comes from a woman aged 45-60 years in good health. Sequenced sample: PBMCs. V usage is TRBV2 and J usage is TRBJ2-2, with 9 nucleotides matching TRBD2. CDR3 DNA: TGTGCCGTCAGACTAGCGGAGATCACCGGGGAGCTGTTTTTT. Translating it yields CAVRLAEITGELFF.